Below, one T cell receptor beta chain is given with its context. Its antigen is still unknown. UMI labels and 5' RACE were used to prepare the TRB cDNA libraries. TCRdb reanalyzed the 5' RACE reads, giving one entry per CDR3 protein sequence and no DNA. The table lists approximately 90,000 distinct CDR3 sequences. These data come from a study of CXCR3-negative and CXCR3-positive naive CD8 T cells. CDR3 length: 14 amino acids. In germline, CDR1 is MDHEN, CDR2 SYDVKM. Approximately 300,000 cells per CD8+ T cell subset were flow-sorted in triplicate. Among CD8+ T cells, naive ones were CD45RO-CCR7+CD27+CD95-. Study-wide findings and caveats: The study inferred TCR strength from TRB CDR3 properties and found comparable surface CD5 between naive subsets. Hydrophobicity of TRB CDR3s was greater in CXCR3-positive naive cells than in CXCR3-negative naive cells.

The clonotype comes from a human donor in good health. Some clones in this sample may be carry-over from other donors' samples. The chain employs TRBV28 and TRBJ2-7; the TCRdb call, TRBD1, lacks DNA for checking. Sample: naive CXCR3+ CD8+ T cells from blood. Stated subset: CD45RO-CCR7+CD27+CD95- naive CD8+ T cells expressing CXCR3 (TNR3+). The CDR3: CASSPGGLAYEQYF.